These 21 T cell receptor beta chains came from one sample sequenced in a study of T cells in localized non-small cell lung cancer. The assay was immunoSEQ multiplex PCR, and TCRdb's table has in-frame clones only and misses some. The sample comprises 20,000 to 30,000 clones, roughly 90% of which are singletons, and roughly 15% rests with the top ten. The sample in question was peripheral blood, obtained before any cancer treatment. The receptors stem from a man aged 40 to 70 with stage III squamous cell lung carcinoma.

This sequence joins TRBV27 and TRBJ2-2; D perhaps matches TRBD2 (7 bases). V was pared by 2 bases and J by 4 bases, with 14 bases between. Germline V gene data show CDR1 as MNHEY and CDR2 as SMNVEV (reference sequence). The CDR3 is 16 amino acids. CDR3 in DNA: TGTGCCAGCAGTTTAAGGGGGAGGGGATCCACCGGGGAGCTGTTTTTT. Translation gives CASSLRGRGSTGELFF.

The rearrangement uses TRBV6-5 and TRBJ1-1, with 7 positions matching TRBD1. CDR1 is MNHEY, CDR2 SVGAGI, per germline. CDR3 size: 16 residues. Unmatched junction bases numbered 6, after V lost 0 bases and J lost 2 bases. CDR3 region: CASSYSTTGHNTEAFF. In DNA, the CDR3 is TGTGCCAGCAGTTACTCAACGACAGGGCACAACACTGAAGCTTTCTTT.

The chain combines TRBV18 with TRBJ1-1; D uncertain. Trimming took off 5 bases at V and 0 bases at J, with 7 bases between the two ends. The CDR3 is 13 amino acids. Germline V gene sequence: CDR1 KGHSH, CDR2 LQKENI. CDR3 sequence: CASSSDLNTEAFF. The CDR3 DNA follows: TGTGCCAGCTCATCCGACTTGAACACTGAAGCTTTCTTT.

The CDR3 nucleotides read TGTGCCAGCAGCCTCTCCCTGGGGGGGAGCTCCTACGAGCAGTACTTC. It specifies CASSLSLGGSSYEQYF. V and J are TRBV11-2 and TRBJ2-7; 7 bases are a match to TRBD2. Germline V gene lookup returns CDR1 SGHAT and CDR2 FQNNGV. With 5 bases clipped from V and 0 bases from J, the junction kept 10 bases outside the gene matches. This CDR3 comprises 16 residues.

V is TRBV18 and J is TRBJ2-7, with a weak D call TRBD2 (6 bases). The V end lost 6 bases, the J end lost 4 bases, and 19 bases lay between the germline ends. The CDR3 consists of 15 residues. Per germline, CDR1 KGHSH and CDR2 LQKENI. Here the CDR3 reads CASSLAEGQIYEQYF. The CDR3 nucleotides are TGTGCCAGCTCCCTTGCGGAGGGCCAAATATACGAGCAGTACTTC. The entire variable domain, with the rest obtained from reference TRBV18 and TRBJ2-7, is as follows: NAGVMQNPRHLVRRRGQEARLRCSPMKGHSHVYWYRQLPEEGLKFMVYLQKENIIDESGMPKERFSAEFPKEGPSILRIQQVVRGDSAAYFCASSLAEGQIYEQYFGPGTRLTVT.

The rearrangement links TRBV4-3 to TRBJ2-3; TRBD2 matches at 12 bases. This CDR3 region has 17 residues. Germline V gene sequence: CDR1 LGHNA, CDR2 YSLEER. The V segment lost 1 base and the J segment 6 bases; nucleotides outside the gene matches: 8. Here the CDR3 reads CASSQGLLTSGSDTQYF. The DNA of the CDR3 is TGCGCCAGCAGCCAAGGTCTTTTGACTAGCGGGAGCGATACGCAGTATTTT.

J is TRBJ2-1 and V is TRBV5-1; 9 positions agree with TRBD1. Germline values: CDR1 SGHRS, CDR2 YFSETQ. The CDR3 loop spans 15 amino acids. Trimming at V came to 0 bases and at J to 8 bases, leaving 6 bases not matched to a gene. The CDR3 DNA follows: TGCGCCAGCAGCTTGGATGGGACAGGGTCGGATGAGCAGTTCTTC. Residues: CASSLDGTGSDEQFF.

The V and J genes are TRBV6-5 and TRBJ2-5, with 9 nucleotides matching TRBD2. Germline V gene data show CDR1 as MNHEY and CDR2 as SVGAGI. V shed 4 bases and J 5 bases; nucleotides not matched to a gene: 11. This CDR3 comprises 16 residues. The CDR3 sequence: CASSSLAGGPSETQYF. The CDR3, as DNA: TGTGCCAGCAGTTCCCTGGCGGGGGGGCCTTCGGAGACCCAGTACTTC.

The chain carries TRBV6-6 and TRBJ1-1; weak D call: TRBD1 (6 bases). Trimming pared 0 bases from V and 0 bases from J, leaving 8 bases between. There are 15 residues in the CDR3. Germline V lookup: CDR1 MNHNY, CDR2 SVGAGI (reference sequence). The CDR3 nucleotides read TGTGCCAGCAGTTACTCGGACAGCCTGAACACTGAAGCTTTCTTT. It encodes CASSYSDSLNTEAFF.

The rearrangement uses TRBV30 and TRBJ2-1; D could derive from TRBD1 or TRBD2 (6 bases each). The CDR3 extends over 15 amino acids. Trimming pared 3 bases from V and 1 base from J, leaving 13 bases between. CDR1 GTSNPN and CDR2 SVGIG come from the germline V gene (reference sequence). The CDR3 region is CAWSPGARSYNEQFF. In DNA form, the CDR3 reads TGTGCCTGGAGCCCGGGGGCCCGATCCTACAATGAGCAGTTCTTC.

This rearrangement joins TRBV25-1 to TRBJ1-3; 9 bases are a match to TRBD1. From germline, CDR1 is MGHDK and CDR2 SYGVNS. V shed 3 bases and J 4 bases; nucleotides not matched to a gene: 13. The CDR3 is 18 amino acids. CDR3 sequence: CASSDDTHPGQGGNTIYF. The CDR3, as DNA: TGTGCCAGCAGTGACGACACTCACCCGGGACAGGGAGGAAACACCATATATTTT. Combining the CDR3 with reference TRBV25-1 and TRBJ1-3 gives the whole variable domain EADIYQTPRYLVIGTGKKITLECSQTMGHDKMYWYQQDPGMELHLIHYSYGVNSTEKGDLSSESTVSRIRTEHFPLTLESARPSHTSQYLCASSDDTHPGQGGNTIYFGEGSWLTVV.

V usage is TRBV5-8 and J usage is TRBJ1-2; 7 nucleotides match TRBD1. V was pared by 1 base and J by 0 bases, with 9 bases of the junction left unmatched. CDR3 length: 17 amino acids. Germline CDR1 is SGHTS and CDR2 is YDEGEE. The CDR3 here is CASSLTGAGAPNYGYTF. Written as DNA, the CDR3 is TGTGCCAGCAGCTTGACAGGGGCCGGCGCCCCTAACTATGGCTACACCTTC.

The gene calls are TRBV28 and TRBJ2-7; 10 bases line up with TRBD1. J gave up 5 bases and V 5 bases, and 12 bases lay outside the gene matches. There are 16 residues in the CDR3. Per the germline V gene, CDR1 is MDHEN and CDR2 is SYDVKM. CDR3 residues: CASSDRPGQGLHEQYF. CDR3 coding DNA: TGTGCCAGCAGTGATCGGCCGGGACAGGGGTTACACGAGCAGTACTTC.

The chain combines TRBV25-1 with TRBJ1-5; 8 bases line up with TRBD1. The germline gives CDR1 MGHDK, CDR2 SYGVNS. V shed 6 bases and J 4 bases; nucleotides not matched to a gene: 2. CDR3 size: 13 residues. Here the CDR3 DNA reads TGTGCCAGCAGCGGACAGGGAAATCAGCCCCAGCATTTT. Translating gives CASSGQGNQPQHF.

This clone was seen only a few times. The chain links TRBV15 to TRBJ1-2; tentatively, D is TRBD1 (6 bases). Germline CDR1 is LNHNV and CDR2 is YYDKDF (reference sequence). CDR3 length: 16 residues. The V and J ends lost 0 bases and 4 bases respectively, with 15 bases between them. For the CDR3, the DNA is TGTGCCACCAGCAGAGATAGAGCGGGGGCCCTCTATGGCTACACCTTC. Translated: CATSRDRAGALYGYTF.

The chain uses TRBV5-8 and TRBJ1-2; D is unclear. Germline CDR1 reads SGHTS; CDR2 reads YDEGEE. The V gene lost 0 bases and the J gene lost 4 bases, with 7 bases spanning the gap. The CDR3 spans 13 residues. Here the CDR3 DNA reads TGTGCCAGCAGCTTGGACACAGTCTATGGCTACACCTTC. Translated: CASSLDTVYGYTF. The full variable domain, with the rest looked up from reference TRBV5-8 and TRBJ1-2, is EAGVTQSPTHLIKTRGQQATLRCSPISGHTSVYWYQQALGLGLQFLLWYDEGEERNRGNFPPRFSGRQFPNYSSELNVNALELEDSALYLCASSLDTVYGYTFGSGTRLTVV.

The chain recombines TRBV7-8 with TRBJ1-4; possible D gene TRBD1, 6 bases. Trimming left V 6 bases short and J 2 bases short, with 13 bases between. The CDR3 length is 15 residues. CDR1 and CDR2 (germline): SGHVS, FQNEAQ. In DNA, the CDR3 is TGTGCCAGCAGTTACTCCAGGGGCACTAATGAAAAACTGTTTTTT. It specifies CASSYSRGTNEKLFF.

The chain has TRBV7-3 and TRBJ2-3, with TRBD1 matching 7 bases. The CDR3 loop spans 12 amino acids. The germline CDR1 and CDR2 sequences are SGHTA and FQGTGA. V dropped 5 bases and J dropped 4; count of bases not matched to a gene: 0. The CDR3 spells CASSQGADTQYF. Here the CDR3 DNA reads TGTGCCAGCAGCCAGGGGGCAGATACGCAGTATTTT.

This clone was recorded once. The chain has TRBV5-1 and TRBJ2-3; maybe TRBD1 (5 bases). The V gene lost 0 bases and the J gene lost 3 bases, with 8 bases spanning the gap. Germline V gene sequence: CDR1 SGHRS, CDR2 YFSETQ. The CDR3 is made up of 14 amino acids. CDR3 loop: CASSLGSGTDTQYF. Written as DNA, the CDR3 is TGCGCCAGCAGCTTGGGCTCAGGGACAGATACGCAGTATTTT.

This chain links TRBV6-6 with TRBJ1-5; no clear D. This CDR3 region has 12 residues. The germline gives CDR1 MNHNY, CDR2 SVGAGI (reference sequence). Trimming removed 10 bases from V and 2 bases from J, with 9 bases in between. CDR3 sequence: CATQEGNQPQHF. The DNA for the CDR3 is TGTGCCACTCAGGAGGGCAATCAGCCCCAGCATTTT.

V gene TRBV19 combines with J gene TRBJ2-2; 9 bases line up with TRBD2. Looked up from germline, CDR1 is LNHDA and CDR2 is SQIVND (reference sequence). This CDR3 is 14 amino acids long. The trim removed 3 bases at V and 7 bases at J, leaving 3 bases unmatched. The CDR3 nucleotides read TGTGCCAGTAGTATTGGGACTAGCAGCGGGGAGCTGTTTTTT. Residues: CASSIGTSSGELFF.